The present T cell receptor (beta chain) was sequenced within a study of cytomegalovirus exposure and HLA in healthy donors. As to this clone: The junction does not match germline at one end; this may be a read error.

The CDR3 runs to 16 residues. Germline V gives CDR1 SSHAT, CDR2 FNYEAQ (reference sequence). The study ran its PCR with 60 Vbeta and 13 Jbeta primers. Method: immunoSEQ multiplex PCR; TCRdb's copy keeps in-frame clones and lacks some. The sample yields some 270,000 clones, over 90% seen once. The sequenced sample was PBMCs. The receptor was derived from a girl aged 2 to 9 in good health and CMV-seronegative. V usage is TRBV7-7 and J usage is TRBJ1-3; D unclear. CDR3 nucleotide sequence: TGTGCTAGCAGCCCCAACGGGGTACACTCTGGAAACACCATATATTTT. This gives the protein CASSPNGVHSGNTIYF.